This T cell receptor (beta chain) was identified in a study of long-term antiretroviral therapy in people with HIV. Study-wide points: In HIV, the repertoires covered a tighter span of CDR3 lengths than in controls. Although diversity increased after ART, it remained lower than in transplant donor controls. Those clones which expanded before ART made up the dominant part of the repertoire at all time points.

Samples held about 0.9-10 million cryopreserved PBMC before DNA extraction. The CDR3 runs 16 residues. Trimming removed 1 base from V and 2 bases from J, with 14 bases in between. Germline V gives CDR1 LNHDA, CDR2 SQIVND (reference sequence). Sequencing used immunoSEQ v3.0 at survey level. Repertoires were generated with immunoSEQ multiplex PCR, while TCRdb's copy carries only in-frame clones and drops some. There are approximately 23,000 clones in the sample; 85% to 90% occur only once, and around 4.7% lies in the top ten. Regarding this clone: The antigen is unknown.

The rearrangement joins TRBV19 to TRBJ1-1; no firm D call. The source material was unsorted PBMCs, sampled approximately 2.6 years after starting antiretroviral therapy. The source of this sequence is a man aged 40-49 years with HIV. The CDR3 nucleotides are TGTGCCAGTAGTATAGCTCTCGGACTCACTAACACTGAAGCTTTCTTT. It translates to CASSIALGLTNTEAFF.